This paragraph reports one T cell receptor beta chain. Together with a sample-barcoded 5' primer, a J-beta primer mix was included in a second PCR lasting about 7 to 12 cycles. Each CDR3 protein gets one entry after TCRdb re-called the 5' RACE reads with MiXCR. The profile shows roughly 680,000 distinct CDR3 sequences, around 48% of them singletons. The record originates from a study of blood T cells in healthy people across ages. The sample taken for sequencing was blood. The receptor was derived from a woman aged 55-69 years in good health.

CDR3: CSVSSQTSEQFF. DNA for the CDR3: TGCAGCGTTTCTAGCCAAACAAGTGAGCAGTTCTTC. The chain joins TRBV29-1 to TRBJ2-1, with D tentatively TRBD2 (5 bases). This CDR3 spans 12 amino acids. Between the trimmed V and J ends, which lost 5 bases and 9 bases, there was a span of 14 bases. Looked up from germline, CDR1 is SQVTM and CDR2 is ANQGSEA.